This is a list of T cell receptor beta chains from one sample in a study of blood T cell repertoires in COVID-19. Sequencing was performed with immunoSEQ multiplex PCR; in TCRdb, only in-frame clones are kept and a portion is missing. The data show some 130,000 clones, 85% to 90% seen once. Sequencing was performed on peripheral blood. Receptors were obtained from a man between 60 and 75 years old with COVID-19, enrolled during active disease. CDR3s include the opening cysteine and the closing phenylalanine or tryptophan.

V gene	J gene	CDR3 protein
TRBV11-2	TRBJ1-6	CASSLGLGEFSPLHF
TRBV6-5	TRBJ1-4	CASSYPRQGTNEKLFF
TRBV5-4	TRBJ2-3	CASSPGGAGGTTSTDTQYF
TRBV3-1/TRBV3-2	TRBJ1-2	CASSQGQQGAYGYTF
TRBV5-6	TRBJ2-3	CASSFPGQGIDTQYF
TRBV7-3	TRBJ2-1	CASSFGGLEGNEQFF
TRBV6-5	TRBJ1-5	CASKETGVNQPQHF
TRBV6-2/TRBV6-3	TRBJ2-3	CASSYYGQGTDTQYF
TRBV3-1/TRBV3-2	TRBJ2-7	CASSGLSGRLYEQYF
TRBV2	TRBJ1-2	CASSSTGNYGYTF
TRBV4-2	TRBJ1-1	CASSLPWGPGKRDTEAFF
TRBV5-1	TRBJ2-7	CASSPPRTHEQYF
TRBV11-2	TRBJ2-5	CASSLDHGTFETQYF
TRBV4-2	TRBJ2-7	CASSRERGGTYEQYF
TRBV28	TRBJ1-2	CASSGTAYYGYTF
TRBV2	TRBJ2-1	CASSDGRENNEQFF
TRBV5-1	TRBJ1-1	CASSVGQGRAFF
TRBV5-1	TRBJ2-6	CASSLGGTGANVLTF
TRBV5-1	TRBJ2-3	CASTRLAGTSTDTQYF
TRBV5-4	TRBJ1-3	CASSYGTGGRTIYF
TRBV3-1/TRBV3-2	TRBJ2-7	CASSRGTSGGLPYEQYF
TRBV19	TRBJ2-6	CASSLRDYSGANVLTF
TRBV28	TRBJ1-1	CASTSGETEAFF
TRBV11-3	TRBJ1-1	CASSGGTRGTEAFF
TRBV6-5	TRBJ2-7	CASKWGTLYEQYF
TRBV28	TRBJ1-5	CAHGGYGSNQPQHF
TRBV5-1	TRBJ1-4	CASSFKAIQGPEEKLFF
TRBV30	TRBJ2-3	CAWSPQGDTQYF
TRBV6-6	TRBJ2-7	CASSRSYEQYF
TRBV28	TRBJ1-4	CASSSGTANEKLFF
TRBV6-5	TRBJ2-1	CASSYFSGTENNEQFF
TRBV6-5	TRBJ1-2	CASTNRQGSNYGYTF
TRBV5-1	TRBJ1-6	CASSLRYAPDSPLHF
TRBV29-1	TRBJ2-7	CSVGQGGAYEQYF
TRBV5-5	TRBJ2-2	CASSVTSGLNTGELFF
TRBV5-1	TRBJ1-1	CASKVSVNTEAFF
TRBV15	TRBJ1-4	CATSRSPGTDNEKLFF
TRBV28	TRBJ1-2	CASSLDRGGYTF
TRBV27	TRBJ2-7	CASSLSGTKNYEQYF
TRBV7-9	TRBJ2-5	CASSLGTKETQYF
TRBV7-2	TRBJ2-5	CASSLGQGFETQYF
TRBV28	TRBJ1-1	CASSFPRTAKNTEAFF
TRBV20-1	TRBJ2-7	CSATRGSEQYF
TRBV18	TRBJ1-1	CASSQLQGDTEAFF
TRBV5-3	TRBJ1-4	CARRAGQGSTNEKLFF